Listed below are T cell receptor beta chains from one sample, sequenced in a study of OX40 agonist ivuxolimab in advanced cancers. Clones were read by immunoSEQ multiplex PCR, and TCRdb kept only the in-frame ones, dropping some. The sample holds fewer than 50,000 clones; around nine tenths are singletons and the top ten take approximately 39%. Sequencing used CD4+ or CD8+ T cells sorted from blood, obtained in a trial of the OX40 agonist ivuxolimab. The receptors were sampled from an adult with an advanced solid tumor such as melanoma, head and neck, liver or kidney cancer. Both conserved end residues are part of each CDR3. Each record gives: V gene, clone size, J gene, D gene, CDR3 protein, CDR3 DNA. D genes are given only for firm matches. Clone size is stated in some rows and not others, as once, few, many or a class when expanded.

TRBV7-6,-,TRBJ2-5,-,CASSYRSEETQYF,TGTGCCAGCAGCTACCGCTCCGAGGAGACCCAGTACTTC
TRBV9,-,TRBJ2-7,-,CASSPRSGDLGGYEQYF,TGTGCCAGCAGCCCACGTTCGGGAGACCTTGGGGGCTACGAGCAGTACTTC
TRBV6-6,-,TRBJ1-3,-,CASSFGTSSGNTIYF,TGTGCCAGCAGTTTCGGGACAAGCTCTGGAAACACCATATATTTT
TRBV5-1,once,TRBJ2-1,TRBD2,CASRTSGRNEQFF,TGCGCCAGCCGGACTAGCGGTAGGAATGAGCAGTTCTTC
TRBV5-4,-,TRBJ2-3,TRBD2,CASSEGLAGTDTQYF,TGTGCCAGCAGCGAGGGACTAGCGGGGACAGATACGCAGTATTTT
TRBV5-5,-,TRBJ1-6,TRBD1,CASSLYRPGTGLRYNSPLHF,TGTGCCAGCAGCTTGTACCGTCCCGGGACAGGCCTAAGATATAATTCACCCCTCCACTTT
TRBV2,-,TRBJ2-1,-,CASSVWGSYNEQFF,TGTGCCAGCAGTGTTTGGGGCTCCTACAATGAGCAGTTCTTC
TRBV4-1,-,TRBJ1-2,-,CASSPRDGVFGGYTF,TGCGCCAGCAGCCCTCGAGATGGGGTATTCGGCGGCTACACCTTC
TRBV7-6,-,TRBJ2-2,TRBD2,CASSPGTSLPGELFF,TGTGCCAGCAGCCCCGGGACTAGCCTACCCGGGGAGCTGTTTTTT
TRBV19,-,TRBJ1-5,TRBD1,CASSRPRDRGNQPQHF,TGTGCCAGTAGCCGACCCCGGGACAGGGGGAATCAGCCCCAGCATTTT
TRBV29-1,-,TRBJ2-5,-,CSVSQGTQYF,TGCAGCGTCTCCCAGGGGACCCAGTACTTC
TRBV29-1,-,TRBJ2-2,TRBD1,CSADRGGGTGELFF,TGCAGCGCGGACAGGGGCGGAGGCACCGGGGAGCTGTTTTTT
TRBV27,-,TRBJ1-5,TRBD1,CASSLYGGPGQGARQPQHF,TGTGCCAGCAGTTTATACGGGGGTCCGGGACAGGGGGCCCGGCAGCCCCAGCATTTT
TRBV5-8,-,TRBJ2-5,TRBD2,CASSLGTSGRETQYF,TGTGCCAGCAGCTTAGGGACTAGCGGGAGAGAGACCCAGTACTTC
TRBV5-1,-,TRBJ1-1,-,CASSLWDMNTEAFF,TGCGCCAGCAGCTTGTGGGACATGAACACTGAAGCTTTCTTT
TRBV10-1,-,TRBJ2-1,-,CASSVKGGEQFF,TGCGCCAGCAGCGTAAAGGGCGGTGAGCAGTTCTTC
TRBV9,once,TRBJ2-3,TRBD2,CASSVAVAGAGPDTQYF,TGTGCCAGCAGCGTAGCTGTCGCGGGAGCTGGACCAGATACGCAGTATTTT
TRBV10-3,-,TRBJ2-4,TRBD1,CAISAGTGTIGGFQYF,TGTGCCATCAGTGCGGGGACAGGGACCATTGGAGGATTTCAGTACTTC
TRBV2,-,TRBJ2-3,-,CASSVLSTDTQYF,TGTGCCAGCAGTGTCTTGAGCACAGATACGCAGTATTTT
TRBV28,-,TRBJ2-7,TRBD1,CASSSAGTGEREQYF,TGTGCCAGCAGTTCGGCCGGGACAGGGGAGCGCGAGCAGTACTTC
TRBV30,few,TRBJ1-4,-,CAWSVRCF,TGTGCCTGGAGTGTACGGTGCTTC
TRBV14,-,TRBJ2-3,-,CASSQRGGLSPSTDTQYF,TGTGCCAGCAGCCAGAGGGGCGGTCTTTCGCCTAGCACAGATACGCAGTATTTT
TRBV7-7,once,TRBJ2-1,-,CASSDGGNEQFF,TGTGCTAGCAGCGATGGGGGGAATGAGCAGTTCTTC
TRBV25-1,-,TRBJ1-6,TRBD1,CASNPGDSFNSPLHF,TGTGCCAGCAATCCCGGGGACAGCTTTAATTCACCCCTCCACTTT
TRBV5-5,-,TRBJ2-7,-,CASSPRVYEQYF,TGTGCCAGCAGTCCCAGGGTCTACGAGCAGTACTTC
TRBV6-6,-,TRBJ1-6,TRBD1,CASSNLGQGNSPLHF,TGTGCCAGCAGTAACCTCGGACAGGGAAATTCACCCCTCCACTTT
TRBV11-2,-,TRBJ1-2,TRBD1,CASSPGDRNYGYTF,TGTGCCAGCAGCCCAGGGGACAGAAACTATGGCTACACCTTC
TRBV9,-,TRBJ2-7,-,CASSSTGTPSYEQYF,TGTGCCAGCAGCTCTACCGGGACACCTTCCTACGAGCAGTACTTC
TRBV6-5,once,TRBJ2-1,-,CASTSASPYNEQFF,TGTGCCAGCACCTCGGCTAGCCCGTACAATGAGCAGTTCTTC
TRBV7-9,-,TRBJ2-6,TRBD1,CASSLGQGRANVLTF,TGTGCCAGCAGCTTAGGACAGGGACGGGCCAACGTCCTGACTTTC
TRBV25-1,-,TRBJ1-3,-,CASSELRSSGNTIYF,TGTGCCAGCAGTGAATTGCGGAGCTCTGGAAACACCATATATTTT
TRBV29-1,-,TRBJ2-1,-,CSVEGDTSSYNEQFF,TGCAGCGTTGAAGGCGACACGAGCTCCTACAATGAGCAGTTCTTC
TRBV7-8,-,TRBJ2-1,TRBD2,CASSQLAGLRVRNEQFF,TGTGCCAGCAGCCAACTAGCGGGGCTGAGAGTGAGGAATGAGCAGTTCTTC
TRBV5-4,-,TRBJ2-3,TRBD1,CASSTRGRGTDTQYF,TGTGCCAGCAGCACCAGGGGGCGAGGGACAGATACGCAGTATTTT
TRBV11-2,-,TRBJ2-5,-,CASSLGGLYQETQYF,TGTGCCAGCAGCCTAGGGGGATTGTACCAAGAGACCCAGTACTTC
TRBV7-8,-,TRBJ2-7,-,CASSLDWVTYEQYF,TGTGCCAGCAGCTTAGATTGGGTTACCTACGAGCAGTACTTC
TRBV28,-,TRBJ1-1,-,CASSFEVWEAFF,TGTGCCAGCAGTTTCGAAGTCTGGGAAGCTTTCTTT
TRBV7-2,-,TRBJ2-3,TRBD2,CASSLGLAPSTDTQYF,TGTGCCAGCAGCTTAGGACTAGCGCCTAGCACAGATACGCAGTATTTT
TRBV28,-,TRBJ1-4,TRBD1,CASSRTGSEKLFF,TGTGCCAGCAGTCGGACAGGGAGTGAAAAACTGTTTTTT
TRBV30,-,TRBJ1-2,-,CAWTGSEGPVGYGYTF,TGTGCCTGGACTGGGAGCGAAGGACCTGTGGGATATGGCTACACCTTC
TRBV6-4,-,TRBJ2-7,-,CASSRRHEQYF,TGTGCCAGCAGCCGACGACACGAGCAGTACTTC
TRBV5-4,-,TRBJ1-5,-,CASSYGEGGGNQPQHF,TGTGCCAGCAGTTACGGAGAGGGGGGCGGCAATCAGCCCCAGCATTTT
TRBV14,-,TRBJ2-5,TRBD2,CASTPAGAETQYF,TGTGCCAGCACCCCCGCGGGAGCGGAGACCCAGTACTTC
TRBV10-3,-,TRBJ2-5,TRBD1,CAISGDSQETQYF,TGTGCCATCAGTGGGGACAGCCAAGAGACCCAGTACTTC
TRBV6-1,-,TRBJ1-1,-,CASTRTAQNTEAFF,TGTGCCAGCACCAGGACAGCTCAGAACACTGAAGCTTTCTTT
TRBV2,-,TRBJ2-5,-,CASSPNAEETQYF,TGTGCCAGCAGTCCGAATGCTGAGGAGACCCAGTACTTC
TRBV7-3,-,TRBJ1-5,-,CASSLEAGGNQPQHF,TGTGCCAGCAGCTTAGAAGCAGGGGGCAATCAGCCCCAGCATTTT
TRBV4-2,once,TRBJ2-1,-,CASSQVGPDEQFF,TGTGCCAGCAGCCAAGTGGGGCCCGATGAGCAGTTCTTC
TRBV6-5,-,TRBJ1-2,-,CASSYVAHGTYGYTF,TGTGCCAGCAGTTACGTGGCCCATGGGACCTATGGCTACACCTTC
TRBV5-5,-,TRBJ1-2,-,CASSLSRTVTYGYTF,TGTGCCAGCAGCTTATCCCGGACGGTTACCTATGGCTACACCTTC
TRBV28,-,TRBJ1-2,-,CASRMPGMKGYTF,TGTGCCAGCAGAATGCCAGGGATGAAGGGCTACACCTTC
TRBV7-2,-,TRBJ2-3,TRBD2,CASRPLAGGPDTDTQYF,TGTGCCAGCAGACCCTTAGCGGGGGGGCCGGACACAGATACGCAGTATTTT
TRBV7-3,-,TRBJ1-5,-,CASSSRGQPQHF,TGTGCCAGCAGCTCCCGAGGGCAGCCCCAGCATTTT
TRBV11-3,-,TRBJ2-2,-,CASSLRDSTGELFF,TGTGCCAGCAGCTTAAGGGATTCCACCGGGGAGCTGTTTTTT
TRBV6-1,-,TRBJ1-2,TRBD1,CASSETTGGYGYTF,TGTGCCAGCAGTGAAACGACAGGGGGCTATGGCTACACCTTC
TRBV7-9,-,TRBJ2-5,-,CASSLQGGALYF,TGTGCCAGCAGCCTCCAGGGGGGCGCTCTTTACTTC
TRBV6-5,-,TRBJ1-5,-,CASSSLQRNQPQHF,TGTGCCAGCAGTTCCCTGCAGCGCAATCAGCCCCAGCATTTT
TRBV7-6,-,TRBJ1-1,-,CASSLDGQNTEAFF,TGTGCCAGCAGCTTAGACGGACAGAACACTGAAGCTTTCTTT
TRBV28,once,TRBJ1-1,-,CASSSPGGTEAFF,TGTGCCAGCAGTAGCCCGGGTGGAACTGAAGCTTTCTTT
TRBV5-4,-,TRBJ2-2,TRBD2,CASSGGLAETGELFF,TGTGCCAGCAGCGGGGGACTAGCGGAAACCGGGGAGCTGTTTTTT